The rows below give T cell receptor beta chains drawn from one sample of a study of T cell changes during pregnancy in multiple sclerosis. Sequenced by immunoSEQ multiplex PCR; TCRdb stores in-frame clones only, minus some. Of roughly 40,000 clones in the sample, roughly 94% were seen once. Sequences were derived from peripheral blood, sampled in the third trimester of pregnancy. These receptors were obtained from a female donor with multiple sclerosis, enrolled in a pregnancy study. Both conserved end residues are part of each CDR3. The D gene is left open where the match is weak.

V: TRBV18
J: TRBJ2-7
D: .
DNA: TGTGCCAGCTCACCATCCTTAGTGGACGAGCAGTACTTC
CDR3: CASSPSLVDEQYF

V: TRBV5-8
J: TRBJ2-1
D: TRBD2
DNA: TGTGCCAGCAGCTGGGAAAAACTAGCGGGAGTATCGAATGAGCAGTTCTTC
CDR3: CASSWEKLAGVSNEQFF

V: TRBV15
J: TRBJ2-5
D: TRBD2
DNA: TGTGCCACCAGCAGAGATAAGGGACTAGCGAAAAGAGAGACCCAGTACTTC
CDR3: CATSRDKGLAKRETQYF

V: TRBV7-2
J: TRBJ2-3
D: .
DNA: TGTGCCAGCAGCCCCGGACTGGAGACAGATACGCAGTATTTT
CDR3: CASSPGLETDTQYF

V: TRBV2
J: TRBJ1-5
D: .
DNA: TGTGCCAGCAGCCCGGACACCTCCAATCAGCCCCAGCATTTT
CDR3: CASSPDTSNQPQHF

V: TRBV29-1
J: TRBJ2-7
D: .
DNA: TGCAGCGCCCAGCGACAGCCCTCCTACGAGCAGTACTTC
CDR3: CSAQRQPSYEQYF

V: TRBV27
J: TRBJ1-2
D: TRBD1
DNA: TGTGCCAGCAGTTTCCGGGACAGGGGGTCCGGCTACACCTTC
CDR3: CASSFRDRGSGYTF

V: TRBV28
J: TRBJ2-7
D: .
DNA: TGTGCCAGCAGTTTAGGAACAGGGCCCCGTGAGCAGTACTTC
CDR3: CASSLGTGPREQYF

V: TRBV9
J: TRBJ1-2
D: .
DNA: TGTGCCAGCAGGGAAGTAGGGGATTTTCGTGGCTACACCTTC
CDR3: CASREVGDFRGYTF

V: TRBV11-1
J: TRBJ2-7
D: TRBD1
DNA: TGTGCCAGCAGACCGACAGGGGCCCACGAGCAGTACTTC
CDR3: CASRPTGAHEQYF